A single sample gave rise to the 15 T cell receptor beta chains below, sequenced in a study of shared clonotypes between healthy human individuals. Produced via immunoSEQ multiplex PCR; TCRdb's table is partial and in-frame only. The table has some 2.1 million clones, about 94% seen once. Positive CCR7 selection of CD45RO-negative cells yielded the naive CD8 cells, and terminally differentiated effector memory CD45RA+ cells were excluded. The sequenced sample consisted of naive CD8+ T cells from PBMCs. All receptors derive from a man aged 18 to 30 in good health. Some clones in this sample may be carry-over from other donors' samples.

The chain couples TRBV7-9 to TRBJ2-7; the D gene is possibly TRBD2 (6 bases). CDR3 length equals 15 residues. Trimming pared 4 bases from V and 6 bases from J, leaving 19 bases between. Germline assignment: CDR1 SEHNR and CDR2 FQNEAQ (reference sequence). The CDR3 is CASSSEGTRKAEQYF. DNA for the CDR3: TGTGCCAGCAGCTCGGAGGGGACCAGAAAGGCCGAGCAGTACTTC.

The J gene is TRBJ2-7, the V gene TRBV5-6; a weak D match, TRBD1 (5 bases). The CDR3 extends over 14 amino acids. Trimming pared 3 bases from V and 4 bases from J, leaving 14 bases between. Germline V gene data show CDR1 as SGHDT and CDR2 as YYEEEE. CDR3 sequence (DNA): TGTGCCAGCAGCTCGCCCAGGGATAGGTACGAGCAGTACTTC. Its protein product is CASSSPRDRYEQYF.

V gene TRBV29-1 combines with J gene TRBJ2-7, with D tentatively TRBD2 (6 bases). This CDR3 comprises 13 residues. Germline CDR1 reads SQVTM; CDR2 reads ANQGSEA. V lost 0 bases, J lost 4 bases, and 10 bases lay in between. The CDR3 sequence is CSVEEHGTYEQYF. The CDR3 nucleotides are TGCAGCGTTGAAGAACACGGGACTTACGAGCAGTACTTC.

Regarding this clone: Other DNA sequences in this sample translate to the same CDR3. The V call is TRBV10-3, the J call TRBJ2-1, with 11 bases that match TRBD2. Germline lookup yields CDR1 ENHRY and CDR2 SYGVKD. V lost 6 bases, J lost 0 bases, and 1 base stayed unmatched. This CDR3 contains 15 residues. The CDR3 protein is CAIRTSGSSYNEQFF. DNA of the CDR3: TGTGCCATCAGAACTAGCGGGAGCTCCTACAATGAGCAGTTCTTC.

The chain carries TRBV5-4 and TRBJ2-3; no clear D. Per germline, CDR1 SGHNT and CDR2 YYREEE (reference sequence). V lost 0 bases to trimming and J lost 0 bases, with 5 bases between them. This CDR3 has 14 residues. In DNA, the CDR3 is TGTGCCAGCAGCTTGGGGCGGAGCACAGATACGCAGTATTTT. Translation: CASSLGRSTDTQYF.

The chain is built from TRBV7-6 and TRBJ2-2; D is unclear. Germline CDR1 reads SGHVS; CDR2 reads FNYEAQ. With 5 bases removed from V and 6 bases from J, the gap between germline ends came to 13 bases. The CDR3 has 14 residues. CDR3 nucleotides: TGTGCCAGCAGCCGAGAACCGTCCCCCGGGGAGCTGTTTTTT. It yields the protein CASSREPSPGELFF. The entire variable domain, with the rest obtained from reference TRBV7-6 and TRBJ2-2, is as follows: GAGVSQSPRYKVTKRGQDVALRCDPISGHVSLYWYRQALGQGPEFLTYFNYEAQQDKSGLPNDRFSAERPEGSISTLTIQRTEQRDSAMYRCASSREPSPGELFFGEGSRLTVL.

The J gene is TRBJ1-3, the V gene TRBV27; no clear D. From germline, CDR1 is MNHEY and CDR2 SMNVEV (reference sequence). The CDR3 is 17 amino acids. The V and J ends lost 1 base and 0 bases respectively, with 13 bases between them. The CDR3 DNA is TGTGCCAGCAGTTTATGGGGTCCGGAGATCTCTGGAAACACCATATATTTT. Translating it yields CASSLWGPEISGNTIYF.

The chain is built from TRBV27 and TRBJ1-5; D gene unclear. This CDR3 contains 12 residues. V was cut by 6 bases and J by 9 bases, with 12 bases left in between. Germline V gene lookup returns CDR1 MNHEY and CDR2 SMNVEV (reference sequence). CDR3 DNA: TGTGCCAGCAGCGACCGGGGTGCGCCCCAGCATTTT. As protein: CASSDRGAPQHF.

The chain couples TRBV7-9 to TRBJ2-7; 9 bases are shared with TRBD1. Germline CDR1 SEHNR, CDR2 FQNEAQ (reference sequence). V dropped 3 bases and J dropped 6; count of bases not matched to a gene: 9. This CDR3 is 15 amino acids long. The chain's CDR3 is CASSFPGTGPFEQYF. DNA of the CDR3: TGTGCCAGCAGCTTCCCCGGGACAGGGCCGTTCGAGCAGTACTTC. The variable domain in full, with the rest retrieved from reference TRBV7-9 and TRBJ2-7, is DTGVSQNPRHKITKRGQNVTFRCDPISEHNRLYWYRQTLGQGPEFLTYFQNEAQLEKSRLLSDRFSAERPKGSFSTLEIQRTEQGDSAMYLCASSFPGTGPFEQYFGPGTRLTVT.

The chain recombines TRBV19 with TRBJ2-3, with 12 nucleotides matching TRBD1. The V segment lost 6 bases and the J segment 2 bases; nucleotides outside the gene matches: 6. The V gene's germline CDR1 is LNHDA and CDR2 SQIVND (reference sequence). This CDR3 is 16 amino acids long. The CDR3 here is CASSLGQGAYTDTQYF. The CDR3 coding sequence is TGTGCCAGTAGCCTGGGACAGGGGGCCTACACAGATACGCAGTATTTT.

This clone was counted only a few times. The chain is built from TRBV6-1 and TRBJ2-3, with 10 bases fitting TRBD1. The J segment lost 5 bases and the V segment lost 6 bases, leaving 5 bases of the junction unmatched. Germline V CDR1 and CDR2: MNHNS, SASEGT. The CDR3 length is 14 residues. CDR3 region: CASRETGGLDTQYF. Written as DNA, the CDR3 is TGTGCCAGCAGGGAGACAGGGGGCCTAGATACGCAGTATTTT.

This chain links TRBV28 with TRBJ2-1; 9 bases match TRBD1. The junction had 9 bases not matched to a gene; V was cut back by 5 bases and J by 4 bases. CDR1 is MDHEN and CDR2 is SYDVKM in the germline V gene. The CDR3 consists of 16 residues. The CDR3 reads CASSPGTGTDYNEQFF. CDR3 sequence (DNA): TGTGCCAGCAGTCCCGGGACAGGGACGGATTACAATGAGCAGTTCTTC.

The chain combines TRBV9 with TRBJ2-1; 11 bases map to TRBD2. The CDR3 consists of 17 residues. Trimming at V came to 0 bases and at J to 4 bases, leaving 6 bases not matched to a gene. Germline V gene data show CDR1 as SGDLS and CDR2 as YYNGEE. As DNA, the CDR3 is TGTGCCAGCAGCGTAGTAGGGACTAGCGGAGTATACAATGAGCAGTTCTTC. Translated: CASSVVGTSGVYNEQFF. Full variable domain (missing parts from reference TRBV9 and TRBJ2-1): DSGVTQTPKHLITATGQRVTLRCSPRSGDLSVYWYQQSLDQGLQFLIQYYNGEERAKGNILERFSAQQFPDLHSELNLSSLELGDSALYFCASSVVGTSGVYNEQFFGPGTRLTVL.

This clone was observed a single time. The chain carries TRBV19 and TRBJ2-1; perhaps TRBD2 as D (6 bases). This CDR3 region has 17 residues. From germline, CDR1 is LNHDA and CDR2 SQIVND (reference sequence). Trimming removed 3 bases from V and 0 bases from J, with 15 bases in between. CDR3 region: CASSIPWAGSSYNEQFF. The CDR3 region has the DNA TGTGCCAGTAGTATCCCCTGGGCGGGAAGCTCCTACAATGAGCAGTTCTTC.

DNA of the CDR3: TGTGCCAGCCTTAGGCCGACAGTCCCCTACGAGCAGTACTTC. It is translated as CASLRPTVPYEQYF. The chain has TRBV6-1 and TRBJ2-7; maybe TRBD1 (5 bases). V was shortened by 8 bases and J by 2 bases, with 16 bases between the two germline ends. Germline-derived CDR1 and CDR2 are MNHNS and SASEGT. The CDR3 contains 14 residues.